What follows are 9 T cell receptor beta chains derived from one specimen sequenced in a study of blood T cells in healthy people across ages. It was with a sample-barcoded 5' primer and a J-beta primer mix that a second PCR of about 6 to 12 cycles was run. TCRdb used MiXCR to reprocess the 5' RACE reads, holding one entry per CDR3 protein. The sample contains hundreds of thousands of distinct CDR3 sequences, about a third of which appear only once. Sequenced: blood. The receptor source for this set is a woman over 75 in good health.

Concerning this clonotype: A much larger clonotype is one base distant, so this may be a read error. The CDR3 DNA is TGTGCCATCAGGCCGGATAGCAATCAGCCCCGGCATTTT. This gives the protein CAIRPDSNQPRHF. The chain uses TRBV10-3 and TRBJ1-5, with D unresolved. The CDR3 is 13 amino acids. Germline CDR1 reads ENHRY; CDR2 reads SYGVKD.

With regard to this clonotype: Being one base from a much bigger clone, this may be a read error. The V gene is TRBV14, the J gene TRBJ2-1; unclear D gene. The J call is in doubt because the DNA end fits TRBJ2-7 better. The CDR3 has 14 residues. The germline CDR1 and CDR2 sequences are SGHDN and FVKESK. The CDR3 loop reads CASSQDRGYNEQYF. CDR3 DNA: TGTGCCAGCAGCCAAGATCGTGGCTACAATGAGCAGTACTTC.

The table lists this clonotype with many counts. The chain joins TRBV5-1 to TRBJ2-1, with D perhaps being TRBD1 or TRBD2 (5 bases each). Germline lookup yields CDR1 SGHRS and CDR2 YFSETQ. V lost 4 bases to trimming and J lost 9 bases, with 14 bases between them. The CDR3 runs to 13 residues. CDR3 coding DNA: TGCGCCAGCAGCGGCGGGTCTAGGGGTGAGCAGTTCTTC. It encodes CASSGGSRGEQFF.

This clonotype was recorded at least ten times. J is TRBJ1-6 and V is TRBV7-9; 8 bases are a match to TRBD1. Germline lookup yields CDR1 SEHNR and CDR2 FQNEAQ (reference sequence). This CDR3 contains 12 residues. The junction had 9 bases not matched to a gene; V was cut back by 5 bases and J by 18 bases. The CDR3 loop reads CASSLGQGMAHF. CDR3 in DNA: TGTGCCAGCAGCCTCGGACAGGGAATGGCCCACTTT.

This clonotype was detected ten times or more. The CDR3 DNA is TGCAGCGTTGGCGGGCTCCAGGGGGGTTCCACAGATACGCAGTATTTT. It encodes CSVGGLQGGSTDTQYF. The rearrangement uses TRBV29-1 and TRBJ2-3; D might be TRBD1 (7 bases). This CDR3 spans 16 amino acids. Trimming took off 4 bases at V and 2 bases at J, with 19 bases between the two ends. From germline, CDR1 is SQVTM and CDR2 ANQGSEA.

About this clonotype itself: A junction boundary mismatches the germline segment, possibly from a read error. DNA of the CDR3: TGCGCCAGCCGCTTGGAACAGGGGGGAAAACTGTTTTTT. Translated, it gives CASRLEQGGKLFF. The V and J genes are TRBV7-9 and TRBJ1-4; TRBD1 matches 8 bases. CDR3 length: 13 amino acids. The germline CDR1 and CDR2 sequences are SEHNR and FQNEAQ (reference sequence).

A remark on this clonotype: Just one base apart from a much larger clone, this may be a read error. This chain uses TRBV7-2 with TRBJ1-1; 7 bases match TRBD1. V shed 5 bases, J shed 0 bases, and the junction held 15 bases outside the gene matches. Germline loops: CDR1 SGHTA, CDR2 FQGNSA. CDR3 length: 18 residues. CDR3 nucleotides: TGTGCCAGCAGCCCCCGACAGGGAAGGGGAAGCGTGAACACTGAAGCTTTCTTT. Translation: CASSPRQGRGSVNTEAFF.

The chain is built from TRBV20-1 and TRBJ1-5, with TRBD1 matching 9 bases. The ends lost 6 bases at V and 7 bases at J; junction bases unmatched: 13. Per the germline V gene, CDR1 is DFQATT and CDR2 is SNEGSKA (reference sequence). This CDR3 contains 15 residues. The CDR3: CSAPPGTGYGQPQHF. CDR3 bases: TGCAGTGCCCCGCCGGGGACAGGGTACGGACAGCCCCAGCATTTT.

The sample holds many counts of this clonotype. The gene calls are TRBV20-1 and TRBJ1-4; D not certain. V lost 1 base to trimming and J lost 0 bases, with 15 bases between them. CDR3 length: 17 amino acids. Germline V CDR1 and CDR2: DFQATT, SNEGSKA (reference sequence). The CDR3 reads CSARAQAWGATNEKLFF. The CDR3 DNA reads TGCAGTGCTAGAGCCCAGGCATGGGGTGCAACTAATGAAAAACTGTTTTTT.